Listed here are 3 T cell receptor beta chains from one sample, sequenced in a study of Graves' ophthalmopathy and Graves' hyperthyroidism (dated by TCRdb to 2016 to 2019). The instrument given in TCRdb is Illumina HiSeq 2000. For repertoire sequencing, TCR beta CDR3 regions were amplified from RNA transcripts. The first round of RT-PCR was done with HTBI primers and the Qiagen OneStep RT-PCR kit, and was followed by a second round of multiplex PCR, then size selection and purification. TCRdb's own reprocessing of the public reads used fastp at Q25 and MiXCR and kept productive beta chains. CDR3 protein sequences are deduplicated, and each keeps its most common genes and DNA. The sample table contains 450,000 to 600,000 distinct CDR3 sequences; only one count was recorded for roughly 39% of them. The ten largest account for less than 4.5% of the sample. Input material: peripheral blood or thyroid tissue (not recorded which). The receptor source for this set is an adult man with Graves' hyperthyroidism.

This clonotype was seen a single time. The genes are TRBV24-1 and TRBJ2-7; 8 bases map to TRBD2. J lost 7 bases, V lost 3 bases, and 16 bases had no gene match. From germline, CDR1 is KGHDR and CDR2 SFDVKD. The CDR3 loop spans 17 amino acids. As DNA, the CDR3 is TGTGCCACCAGTGATCTGTCCGGGACTAGTAACCCCAATGAGCAGTACTTC. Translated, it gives CATSDLSGTSNPNEQYF.

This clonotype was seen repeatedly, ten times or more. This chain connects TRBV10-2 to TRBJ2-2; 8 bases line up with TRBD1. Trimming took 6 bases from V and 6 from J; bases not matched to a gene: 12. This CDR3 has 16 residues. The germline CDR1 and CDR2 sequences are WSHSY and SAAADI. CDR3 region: CASRKSIGQGPGELFF. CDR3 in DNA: TGCGCCAGCAGAAAGTCGATCGGACAGGGTCCCGGGGAGCTGTTTTTT.

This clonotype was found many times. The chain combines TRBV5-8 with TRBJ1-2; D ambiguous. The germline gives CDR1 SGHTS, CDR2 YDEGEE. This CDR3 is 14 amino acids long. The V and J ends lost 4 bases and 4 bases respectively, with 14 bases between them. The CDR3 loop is CASSKTGHSYGYTF. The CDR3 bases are TGTGCCAGCAGCAAAACGGGCCACAGCTATGGCTACACCTTC.